These T cell receptor beta chains were read from a single sample in a study of T cells after posttransplantation cyclophosphamide. TCRdb's copy holds only in-frame clones and misses some; the assay was immunoSEQ multiplex PCR. The repertoire holds 9,500 to 10,000 clones, with 88% as singletons. The input for sequencing was PBMCs, taken after an allogeneic stem cell transplant with a calcineurin inhibitor and methotrexate. The receptor set was obtained from a male patient younger than 45 who received an allogeneic stem cell transplant from an unrelated donor, was CMV-positive, and had no GVHD. A share of the T cells may be of graft donor origin. Each CDR3 is given without its conserved first and last residue. The order of the fields is V gene, CDR3 length, CDR3 protein.

>TRBV6-6|12
ASRKTRKLSEQF
>TRBV2|11
ASTMTGAQPQH
>TRBV11-2|11
ASSFSHQETQY
>TRBV4-3|13
ASSQDPGGNYGYT
>TRBV9|14
ASSPTLGAGLNEQF
>TRBV19|13
ASSIAGTGGDTQY
>TRBV19|11
ASSTLGERDQY
>TRBV28|12
ATGGPGNTDTQY
>TRBV14|16
ASSRGWTGGSSYNEQF
>TRBV29-1|11
SVAPGQGNEQF
>TRBV5-4|14
ASSHTGGRATDTQY
>TRBV5-8|12
ASSFIRAGNTIY
>TRBV6-6|10
ASSGVGNEQF
>TRBV5-5|12
ASSHGQAENEQF
>TRBV15|12
ATSQRETSDTQY
>TRBV5-1|15
ASSLARWEREDNEQF
>TRBV2|14
ASSHPGQGAADTQY
>TRBV4-1|13
ASSQPDRGGYGYT
>TRBV7-2|13
ASSSDRGLQETQY
>TRBV5-1|12
ASSLSLAEETQY
>TRBV4-1|15
ASSQLRTSGLTGELF
>TRBV7-2|13
ASSLNTGTGDEQF
>TRBV5-5|13
ASSGLQGATGELF
>TRBV27|12
ASRLRGGADGYT
>TRBV7-2|11
ASSAVATDTQY
>TRBV7-3|13
ASRSGTSTYNEQF
>TRBV28|12
ASSPPTRGEKLF
>TRBV19|12
ASSPWTSADEQF
>TRBV27|14
ASSLLTGGPPYEQY
>TRBV5-1|10
ASSSGGNTIY
>TRBV7-9|14
ASSTLPGQGIYEQY
>TRBV7-8|13
ASSSSSGTADTQY
>TRBV7-9|12
ASSLLDGVYEQY
>TRBV29-1|14
SAAGGGLSSTDTQY
>TRBV7-2|14
ASSLTGVVSNQPQH
>TRBV27|12
ASRGQGGNEKLF
>TRBV15|14
ATSREGVSSYNEQF
>TRBV5-4|14
ASSLRGGALSYGYT
>TRBV5-1|14
ASSLAVGAPTGELF
>TRBV7-9|13
ASSLGTGEGYEQY
>TRBV15|11
ATSRDVGDEQY
>TRBV7-6|14
ASSLGLVPYQETQY
>TRBV5-4|14
ASSPGGHSNTGELF
>TRBV28|11
ASSLTGRTEAF
>TRBV29-1|12
ALTGAKAQETQY